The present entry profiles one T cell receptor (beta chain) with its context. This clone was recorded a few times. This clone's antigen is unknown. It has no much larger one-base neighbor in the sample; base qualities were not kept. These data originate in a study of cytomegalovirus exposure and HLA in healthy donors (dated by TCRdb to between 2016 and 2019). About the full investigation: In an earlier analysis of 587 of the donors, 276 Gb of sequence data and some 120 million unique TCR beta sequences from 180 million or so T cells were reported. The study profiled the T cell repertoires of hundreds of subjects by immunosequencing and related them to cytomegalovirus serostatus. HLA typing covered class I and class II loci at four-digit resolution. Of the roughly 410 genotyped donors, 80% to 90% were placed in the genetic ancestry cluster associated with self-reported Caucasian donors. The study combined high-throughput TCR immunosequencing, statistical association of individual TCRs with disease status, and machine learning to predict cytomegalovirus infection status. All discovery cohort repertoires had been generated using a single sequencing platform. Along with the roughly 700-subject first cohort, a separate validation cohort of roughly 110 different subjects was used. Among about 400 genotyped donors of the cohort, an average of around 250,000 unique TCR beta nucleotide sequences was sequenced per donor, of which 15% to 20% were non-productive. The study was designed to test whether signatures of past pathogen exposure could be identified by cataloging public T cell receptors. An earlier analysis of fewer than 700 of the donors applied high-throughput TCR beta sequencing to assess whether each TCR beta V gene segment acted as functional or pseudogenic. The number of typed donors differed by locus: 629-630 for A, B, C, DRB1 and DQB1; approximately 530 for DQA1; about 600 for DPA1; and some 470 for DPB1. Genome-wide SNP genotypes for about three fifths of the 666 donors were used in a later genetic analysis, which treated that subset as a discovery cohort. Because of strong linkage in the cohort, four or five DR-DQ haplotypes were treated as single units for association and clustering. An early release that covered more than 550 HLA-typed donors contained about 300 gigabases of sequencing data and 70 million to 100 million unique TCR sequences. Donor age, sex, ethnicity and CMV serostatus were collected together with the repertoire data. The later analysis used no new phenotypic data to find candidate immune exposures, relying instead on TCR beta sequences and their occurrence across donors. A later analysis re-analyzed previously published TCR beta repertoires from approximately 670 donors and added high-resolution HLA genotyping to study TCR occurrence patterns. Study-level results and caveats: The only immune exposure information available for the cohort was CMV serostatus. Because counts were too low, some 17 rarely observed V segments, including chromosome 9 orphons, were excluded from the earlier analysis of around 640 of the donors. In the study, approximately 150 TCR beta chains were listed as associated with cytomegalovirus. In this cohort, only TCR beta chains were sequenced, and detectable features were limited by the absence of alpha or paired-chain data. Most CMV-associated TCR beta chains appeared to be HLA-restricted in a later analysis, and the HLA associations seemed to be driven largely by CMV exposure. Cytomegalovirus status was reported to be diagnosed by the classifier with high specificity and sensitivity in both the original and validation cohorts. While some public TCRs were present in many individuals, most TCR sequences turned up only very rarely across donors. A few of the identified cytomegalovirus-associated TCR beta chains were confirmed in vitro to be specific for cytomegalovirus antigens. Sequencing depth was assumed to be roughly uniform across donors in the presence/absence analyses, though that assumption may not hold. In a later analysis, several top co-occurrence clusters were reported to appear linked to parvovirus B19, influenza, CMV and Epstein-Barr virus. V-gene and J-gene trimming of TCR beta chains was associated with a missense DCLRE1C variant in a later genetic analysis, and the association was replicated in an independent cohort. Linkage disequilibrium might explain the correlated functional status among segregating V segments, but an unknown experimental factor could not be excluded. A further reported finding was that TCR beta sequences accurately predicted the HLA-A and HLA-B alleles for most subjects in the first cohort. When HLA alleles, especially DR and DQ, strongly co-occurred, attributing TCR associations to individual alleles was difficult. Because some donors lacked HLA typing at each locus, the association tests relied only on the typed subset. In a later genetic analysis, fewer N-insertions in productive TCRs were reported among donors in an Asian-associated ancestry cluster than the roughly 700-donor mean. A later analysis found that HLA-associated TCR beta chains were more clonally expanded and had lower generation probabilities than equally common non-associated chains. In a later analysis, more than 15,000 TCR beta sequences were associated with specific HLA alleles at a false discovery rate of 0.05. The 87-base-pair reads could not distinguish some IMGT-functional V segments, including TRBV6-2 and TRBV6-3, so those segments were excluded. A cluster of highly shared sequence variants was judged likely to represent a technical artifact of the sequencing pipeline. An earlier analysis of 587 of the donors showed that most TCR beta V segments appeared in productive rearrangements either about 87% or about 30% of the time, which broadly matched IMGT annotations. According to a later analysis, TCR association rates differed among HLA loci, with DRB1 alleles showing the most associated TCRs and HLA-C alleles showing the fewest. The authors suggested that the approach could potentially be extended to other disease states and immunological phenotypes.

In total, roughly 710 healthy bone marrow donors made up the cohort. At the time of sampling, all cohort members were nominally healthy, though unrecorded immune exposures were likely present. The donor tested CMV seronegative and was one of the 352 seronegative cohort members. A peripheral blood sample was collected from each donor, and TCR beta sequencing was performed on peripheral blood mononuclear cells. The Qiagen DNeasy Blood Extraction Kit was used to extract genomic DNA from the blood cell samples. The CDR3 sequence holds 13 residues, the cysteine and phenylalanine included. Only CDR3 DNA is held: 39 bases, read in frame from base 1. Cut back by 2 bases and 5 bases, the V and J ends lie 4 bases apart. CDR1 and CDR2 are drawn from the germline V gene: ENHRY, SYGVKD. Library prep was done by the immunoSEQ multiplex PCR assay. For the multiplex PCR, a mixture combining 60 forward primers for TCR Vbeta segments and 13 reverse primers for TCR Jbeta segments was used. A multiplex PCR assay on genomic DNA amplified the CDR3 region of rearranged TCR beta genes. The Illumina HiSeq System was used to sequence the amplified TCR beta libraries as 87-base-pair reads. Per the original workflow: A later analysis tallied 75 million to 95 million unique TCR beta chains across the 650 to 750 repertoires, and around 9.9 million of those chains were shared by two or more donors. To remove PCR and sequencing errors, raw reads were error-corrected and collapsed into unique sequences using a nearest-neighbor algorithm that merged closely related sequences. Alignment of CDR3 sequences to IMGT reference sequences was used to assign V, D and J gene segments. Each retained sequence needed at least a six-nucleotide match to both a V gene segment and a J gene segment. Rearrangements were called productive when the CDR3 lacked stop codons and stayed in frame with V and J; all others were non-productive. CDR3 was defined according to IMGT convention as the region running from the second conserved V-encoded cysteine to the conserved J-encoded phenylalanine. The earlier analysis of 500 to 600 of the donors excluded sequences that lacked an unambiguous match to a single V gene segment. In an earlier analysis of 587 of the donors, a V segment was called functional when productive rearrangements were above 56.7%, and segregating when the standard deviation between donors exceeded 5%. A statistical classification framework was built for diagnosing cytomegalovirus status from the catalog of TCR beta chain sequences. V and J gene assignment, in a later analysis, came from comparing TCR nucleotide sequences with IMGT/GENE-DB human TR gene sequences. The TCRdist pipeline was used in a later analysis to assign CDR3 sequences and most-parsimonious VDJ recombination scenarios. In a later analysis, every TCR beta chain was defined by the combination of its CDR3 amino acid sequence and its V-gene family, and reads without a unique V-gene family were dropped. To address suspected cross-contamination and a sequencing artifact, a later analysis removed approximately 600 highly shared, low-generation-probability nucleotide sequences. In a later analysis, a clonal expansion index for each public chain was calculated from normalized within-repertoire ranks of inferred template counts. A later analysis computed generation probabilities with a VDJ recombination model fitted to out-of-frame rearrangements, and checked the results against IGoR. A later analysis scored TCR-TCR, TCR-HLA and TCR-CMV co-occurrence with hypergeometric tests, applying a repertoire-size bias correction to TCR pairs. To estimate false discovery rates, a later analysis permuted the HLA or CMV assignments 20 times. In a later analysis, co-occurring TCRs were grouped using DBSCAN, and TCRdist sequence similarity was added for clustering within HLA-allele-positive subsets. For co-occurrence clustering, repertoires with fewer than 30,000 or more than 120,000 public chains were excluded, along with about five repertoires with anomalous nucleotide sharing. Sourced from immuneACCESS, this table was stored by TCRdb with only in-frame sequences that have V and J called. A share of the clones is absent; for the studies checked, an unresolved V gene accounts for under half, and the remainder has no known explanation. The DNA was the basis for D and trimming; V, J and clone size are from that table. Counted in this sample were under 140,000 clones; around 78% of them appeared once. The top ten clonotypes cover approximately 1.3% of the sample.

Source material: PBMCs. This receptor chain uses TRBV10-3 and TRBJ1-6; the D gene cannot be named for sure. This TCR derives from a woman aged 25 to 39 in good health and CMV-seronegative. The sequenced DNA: TGTGCCATCAGTGAGACAGATAATTCACCCCTCCACTTT. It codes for CAISETDNSPLHF.